The 31 T cell receptor beta chains below were found in one sample sequenced in a study of cytomegalovirus exposure and HLA in healthy donors. Sequencing was performed with immunoSEQ multiplex PCR; in TCRdb, only in-frame clones are kept and a portion is missing. The sample has 45,000 to 70,000 clones; about 92% are singletons. Material: PBMCs. The receptors were sampled from a woman between 18 and 29 years old in good health and CMV-seronegative.

This chain connects TRBV7-6 to TRBJ2-1; the match to TRBD2 covers 11 bases. The CDR3 has 19 residues. Trimming removed 2 bases from V and 1 base from J; junction bases left unmatched: 10. CDR1 and CDR2 (germline): SGHVS, FNYEAQ. This CDR3 reads CASSLTTSGNSRSYNEQFF. The CDR3 bases are TGTGCCAGCAGCTTAACGACTAGCGGGAATAGTAGGTCCTACAATGAGCAGTTCTTC.

V and J are TRBV7-9 and TRBJ1-4; TRBD1 might be the D (5 bases). Deletions cut 3 bases from V and 12 bases from J, with 14 bases between. This CDR3 has 13 amino acids. Per the germline V gene, CDR1 is SEHNR and CDR2 is FQNEAQ (reference sequence). The CDR3 loop reads CASSFRGWGELFF. The CDR3 nucleotides are TGTGCCAGCAGCTTTAGGGGATGGGGCGAACTGTTTTTT.

The chain uses TRBV6-1 and TRBJ2-3, with a weak D call TRBD1 (5 bases). Trimming cost V 8 bases and J 6 bases, with 15 bases left between them. Germline assignment: CDR1 MNHNS and CDR2 SASEGT. The CDR3 contains 13 residues. CDR3 in DNA: TGTGCCAGCGCAGGTTGGGGCCTGGATACGCAGTATTTT. Encoded protein: CASAGWGLDTQYF.

V and J are TRBV5-1 and TRBJ2-1, with D maybe TRBD2 (5 bases). CDR1 is SGHRS, CDR2 YFSETQ, per germline. The CDR3 is made up of 14 amino acids. V lost 0 bases, J lost 4 bases, and 8 bases lay in between. The CDR3 coding sequence is TGCGCCAGCAGCTTGGGCCTAGCTTACAATGAGCAGTTCTTC. Protein: CASSLGLAYNEQFF.

Here the CDR3 DNA reads TGTGCCTGGAGTGGCCTAGTCGATACGCAGTATTTT. Amino acids: CAWSGLVDTQYF. J is TRBJ2-3 and V is TRBV30; no clear D gene. This CDR3 spans 12 amino acids. Per germline, CDR1 GTSNPN and CDR2 SVGIG (reference sequence). V was trimmed by 1 base and J by 6 bases, leaving 8 bases between them.

The chain uses TRBV27 and TRBJ1-4, with D uncertain. The CDR3 extends over 15 amino acids. Germline lookup yields CDR1 MNHEY and CDR2 SMNVEV (reference sequence). Trimming cost V 5 bases and J 0 bases, with 10 bases left between them. Here the CDR3 reads CASSLLGATNEKLFF. The DNA for the CDR3 is TGTGCCAGCAGTCTCCTCGGAGCAACTAATGAAAAACTGTTTTTT.

V gene TRBV18 combines with J gene TRBJ2-1, with TRBD1 identical over 8 bases. J was trimmed by 8 bases and V by 3 bases; bases with no gene match: 15. This CDR3 is built from 17 residues. Germline V gene sequence: CDR1 KGHSH, CDR2 LQKENI. The DNA for the CDR3 is TGTGCCAGCTCACCCGCCGGGGCAGGGGGCGCGGGGCATGAGCAGTTCTTC. Translated: CASSPAGAGGAGHEQFF.

This sequence joins TRBV18 and TRBJ2-7, with D unclear. The CDR3 spans 14 residues. CDR1 is KGHSH, CDR2 LQKENI, per germline. The V end lost 2 bases, the J end lost 5 bases, and 13 bases lay between the germline ends. CDR3 sequence (DNA): TGTGCCAGCTCACCATCGACTGTCCTGGACGAGCAGTACTTC. This translates into CASSPSTVLDEQYF.

This clone is a singleton in its sample. V gene TRBV6-5 combines with J gene TRBJ2-3, with D possibly TRBD1 on 6 matching bases. This CDR3 spans 15 amino acids. The germline CDR1 and CDR2 sequences are MNHEY and SVGAGI. V was trimmed by 7 bases and J by 0 bases, leaving 14 bases between them. The CDR3 DNA reads TGTGCCAGCACCCCCCTGGACAGTAGCACAGATACGCAGTATTTT. It specifies CASTPLDSSTDTQYF.

This chain links TRBV7-9 with TRBJ2-1, with D possibly matching TRBD2 (6 bases). The CDR3 is 13 amino acids. Trimming stripped 5 bases from V and 6 bases from J, with 11 bases between. Germline assignment: CDR1 SEHNR and CDR2 FQNEAQ (reference sequence). This chain's CDR3 is CASSPGTFNEQFF. CDR3 DNA sequence: TGTGCCAGCAGCCCCGGGACTTTCAATGAGCAGTTCTTC.

The chain employs TRBV4-3 and TRBJ2-1; 7 nucleotides line up with TRBD2. The CDR3 is 15 amino acids. Trimming at V came to 0 bases and at J to 3 bases, leaving 2 bases not matched to a gene. Germline V gene lookup returns CDR1 LGHNA and CDR2 YSLEER. This CDR3 reads CASSQDRTSYNEQFF. Written as DNA, the CDR3 is TGCGCCAGCAGCCAAGATCGGACTAGCTACAATGAGCAGTTCTTC.

The chain couples TRBV11-3 to TRBJ2-2, with a possible D match to TRBD1 (6 bases). This CDR3 comprises 15 residues. Trimming took off 7 bases at V and 4 bases at J, with 16 bases between the two ends. Per the germline V gene, CDR1 is SGHNT and CDR2 is YENEEA. CDR3 residues: CASNPTGHITGELFF. The CDR3 nucleotides read TGTGCCAGCAATCCCACGGGACATATCACCGGGGAGCTGTTTTTT.

This chain connects TRBV9 to TRBJ2-7, with 10 nucleotides matching TRBD1. The V and J ends lost 3 bases and 5 bases, in that order; junction bases with no gene match: 5. Germline assignment: CDR1 SGDLS and CDR2 YYNGEE. The CDR3 runs to 14 residues. CDR3 sequence (DNA): TGTGCCAGCAGCGCGGGACAGGGGTTCGACGAGCAGTACGTC. Translation gives CASSAGQGFDEQYV.

The chain joins TRBV7-3 to TRBJ2-2, with D tentatively TRBD2 (5 bases). CDR1 SGHTA and CDR2 FQGTGA come from the germline V gene. This CDR3 region has 14 residues. Trimming cost V 5 bases and J 4 bases, with 11 bases left between them. The CDR3 bases are TGTGCCAGCAGCCCGACTCGGGGCACCGGGGAGCTGTTTTTT. The encoded protein is CASSPTRGTGELFF.

The V gene is TRBV7-3, the J gene TRBJ2-1; 8 nucleotides match TRBD1. The CDR3 is 14 residues long. Trimming cost V 3 bases and J 8 bases; bases outside gene matches: 6. Germline V CDR1 and CDR2: SGHTA, FQGTGA. CDR3 residues: CASSLGRGRDEQFF. CDR3 coding DNA: TGTGCCAGCAGCTTGGGCAGGGGGCGCGATGAGCAGTTCTTC.

The chain has TRBV5-6 and TRBJ2-7; TRBD1 matches 9 bases. The CDR3 length is 14 residues. Germline CDR1 and CDR2: SGHDT and YYEEEE. Trimming cost V 7 bases and J 6 bases; bases outside gene matches: 11. CDR3 DNA sequence: TGTGCCAGCCGCAGACAGGGGGACCCCGCCGAGCAGTACTTC. Protein: CASRRQGDPAEQYF. Complete variable domain (other parts from reference TRBV5-6 and TRBJ2-7): DAGVTQSPTHLIKTRGQQVTLRCSPKSGHDTVSWYQQALGQGPQFIFQYYEEEERQRGNFPDRFSGHQFPNYSSELNVNALLLGDSALYLCASRRQGDPAEQYFGPGTRLTVT.

This clone was detected once. The rearrangement links TRBV9 to TRBJ1-1, with D possibly being TRBD1 (5 bases). The germline gives CDR1 SGDLS, CDR2 YYNGEE. V was clipped by 0 bases and J by 7 bases, with 10 bases between them. CDR3 length: 13 amino acids. CDR3 DNA: TGTGCCAGCAGCGTAGAGCAAAGGGGTGAAGCTTTCTTT. Amino acids: CASSVEQRGEAFF.

V gene TRBV21-1 combines with J gene TRBJ1-1. TRBV21-1 is termed a pseudogene. The CDR3 is made up of 16 amino acids. In DNA, the CDR3 is TGTGCCAGCAGCAAAAATCTGCCCCAGCGGAACACTGAAGCTTTCTTT. The encoded protein is CASSKNLPQRNTEAFF.

This sequence joins TRBV29-1 and TRBJ2-1, with D perhaps matching TRBD1 (5 bases). V was trimmed by 1 base and J by 2 bases, leaving 15 bases between them. This CDR3 contains 16 residues. The germline V gene has CDR1 SQVTM and CDR2 ANQGSEA. In nucleotides, the CDR3 is TGCAGCGTTGAAGGGGCCCGCGCAGGGACCTACAATGAGCAGTTCTTC. Translated, it gives CSVEGARAGTYNEQFF.

The V gene is TRBV7-6, the J gene TRBJ1-5, with D uncertain. The CDR3 runs 15 residues. Germline V gene lookup returns CDR1 SGHVS and CDR2 FNYEAQ. V gave up 3 bases and J gave up 0 bases, with 9 bases separating them. CDR3 bases: TGTGCCAGCAGCTTGTCAGGCGTTAGCAATCAGCCCCAGCATTTT. It encodes CASSLSGVSNQPQHF. Drawing the rest from reference TRBV7-6 and TRBJ1-5, the complete variable domain is GAGVSQSPRYKVTKRGQDVALRCDPISGHVSLYWYRQALGQGPEFLTYFNYEAQQDKSGLPNDRFSAERPEGSISTLTIQRTEQRDSAMYRCASSLSGVSNQPQHFGDGTRLSIL.

This chain links TRBV5-1 with TRBJ2-2; perhaps TRBD1 as D (5 bases). Germline assignment: CDR1 SGHRS and CDR2 YFSETQ. The V end lost 4 bases, the J end lost 5 bases, and 9 bases lay between the germline ends. This CDR3 contains 13 residues. The CDR3 spells CASSTRQTGELFF. DNA of the CDR3: TGCGCCAGCAGCACCCGACAGACCGGGGAGCTGTTTTTT.

The rearrangement uses TRBV5-1 and TRBJ2-1; 11 bases agree with TRBD2. This CDR3 comprises 15 residues. Germline V gene data show CDR1 as SGHRS and CDR2 as YFSETQ. V lost 1 base to trimming and J lost 6 bases; unmatched junction nucleotides: 3. The CDR3 DNA reads TGCGCCAGCAGCTTGAGCCTAGCGGGGGGCAATGAGCAGTTCTTC. Its translation is CASSLSLAGGNEQFF.

This clone was recorded once. This chain links TRBV5-1 with TRBJ2-3, with 7 bases identical to TRBD2. CDR3 size: 13 residues. Germline CDR1 and CDR2: SGHRS and YFSETQ. The J segment lost 2 bases and the V segment lost 4 bases, leaving 1 base of the junction unmatched. This CDR3 is CASSLADTDTQYF. The DNA of the CDR3 is TGCGCCAGCAGCCTAGCGGACACAGATACGCAGTATTTT. The whole variable domain, filled in from reference TRBV5-1 and TRBJ2-3, reads KAGVTQTPRYLIKTRGQQVTLSCSPISGHRSVSWYQQTPGQGLQFLFEYFSETQRNKGNFPGRFSGRQFSNSRSEMNVSTLELGDSALYLCASSLADTDTQYFGPGTRLTVL.

The rearrangement uses TRBV7-6 and TRBJ1-3, with 8 bases fitting TRBD1. In germline, CDR1 is SGHVS, CDR2 FNYEAQ. This CDR3 contains 15 residues. The trim removed 5 bases at V and 2 bases at J, leaving 5 bases unmatched. The CDR3 region is CASSAADRAGNTIYF. DNA of the CDR3: TGTGCCAGCAGCGCCGCGGACAGGGCTGGAAACACCATATATTTT.

V and J are TRBV2 and TRBJ1-1; 7 bases map to TRBD1. In germline, CDR1 is SNHLY, CDR2 FYNNEI. CDR3 length: 14 amino acids. The V gene end was trimmed by 6 bases and the J gene end by 5 bases; junction bases not matched to a gene: 9. As DNA, the CDR3 is TGTGCCAGCAGCGACAGGGAGATAGGAACTGAAGCTTTCTTT. Its translation: CASSDREIGTEAFF.

The chain employs TRBV14 and TRBJ2-5; 7 nucleotides match TRBD2. The CDR3 has 15 amino acids. Germline-derived CDR1 and CDR2 are SGHDN and FVKESK. V shed 3 bases and J 5 bases; nucleotides not matched to a gene: 9. CDR3 in amino acids: CASSQAELAYETQYF. The CDR3 DNA sequence: TGTGCCAGCAGCCAGGCTGAACTAGCGTATGAGACCCAGTACTTC.

V gene TRBV18 combines with J gene TRBJ1-1; D might be TRBD1 (5 bases). CDR1 and CDR2 from the germline V gene are KGHSH and LQKENI. Trimming stripped 1 base from V and 4 bases from J, with 16 bases between. This CDR3 has 16 amino acids. CDR3: CASSPRPPGGGTEAFF. The CDR3, as DNA: TGTGCCAGCTCACCACGGCCTCCGGGCGGGGGCACTGAAGCTTTCTTT.

J is TRBJ1-5 and V is TRBV2; 7 nucleotides line up with TRBD1. The junction had 7 bases not matched to a gene; V was cut back by 4 bases and J by 4 bases. The CDR3 has 15 amino acids. The germline gives CDR1 SNHLY, CDR2 FYNNEI. CDR3 amino acids: CASSGGDSANQPQHF. The CDR3 DNA is TGTGCCAGCAGTGGTGGGGACAGTGCGAATCAGCCCCAGCATTTT.

This sequence joins TRBV6-1 and TRBJ2-3, with D uncertain. CDR1 MNHNS and CDR2 SASEGT come from the germline V gene. This CDR3 spans 15 amino acids. Trimming cost V 1 base and J 8 bases, with 16 bases left between them. The CDR3 DNA reads as TGTGCCAGCAGTGAAGTGCGCTTAGCCACCGGTACGCAGTATTTT. It encodes CASSEVRLATGTQYF.

A note on this clone: An end of the junction does not agree with germline; a read error may underlie this. The chain joins TRBV2 to TRBJ1-1; 7 bases fit TRBD1. CDR1 SNHLY and CDR2 FYNNEI come from the germline V gene. CDR3 length: 11 residues. In DNA form, the CDR3 reads TGTGCCAGCAGCGACCGGGACAGTCGTAGGTTT. Translation gives CASSDRDSRRF.

This clone was observed a single time. The chain is built from TRBV10-3 and TRBJ2-1; a weak D match, TRBD1 (6 bases). Germline V lookup: CDR1 ENHRY, CDR2 SYGVKD. The CDR3 is 14 residues long. V was shortened by 0 bases and J by 6 bases, with 9 bases between the two germline ends. This chain's CDR3 is CAISESGQSNEQFF. The CDR3 nucleotides read TGTGCCATCAGTGAGTCAGGACAGAGCAATGAGCAGTTCTTC.